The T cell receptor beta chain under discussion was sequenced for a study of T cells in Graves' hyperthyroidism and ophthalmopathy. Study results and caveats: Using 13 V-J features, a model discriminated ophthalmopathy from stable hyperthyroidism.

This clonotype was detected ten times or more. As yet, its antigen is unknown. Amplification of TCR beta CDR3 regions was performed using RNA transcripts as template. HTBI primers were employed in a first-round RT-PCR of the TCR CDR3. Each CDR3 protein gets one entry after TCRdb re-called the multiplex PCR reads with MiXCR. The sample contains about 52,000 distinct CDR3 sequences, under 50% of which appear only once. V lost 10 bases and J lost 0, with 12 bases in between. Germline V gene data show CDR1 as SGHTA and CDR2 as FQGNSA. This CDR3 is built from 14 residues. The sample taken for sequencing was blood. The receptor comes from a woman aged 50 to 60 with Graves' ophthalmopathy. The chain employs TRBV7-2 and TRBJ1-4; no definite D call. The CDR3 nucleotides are TGTGCCACCGCAGAGGCTACAACTAATGAAAAACTGTTTTTT. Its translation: CATAEATTNEKLFF.